The T cell receptor (beta chain) under discussion was sequenced for a study of T cell changes during pregnancy in multiple sclerosis. Clones were read by immunoSEQ multiplex PCR, and TCRdb kept only the in-frame ones, dropping some. In the table there are around 85,000 clones, about 90% of which are singletons. This clone was seen just once. The receptor was isolated from a female donor in good health, serving as a control in a pregnancy study. Some clones in this sample may be carry-over from other donors' samples. The source material was PBMCs, sampled in the first trimester of pregnancy.

For the CDR3, the DNA is TGTGCCAGCACCGTGTTTAGGGGGGGGCAGGGCGGGGAGCTGTTTTTT. Residues: CASTVFRGGQGGELFF. The genes are TRBV7-8 and TRBJ2-2; D might be TRBD2 (7 bases). Germline V gene data show CDR1 as SGHVS and CDR2 as FQNEAQ. CDR3 size: 16 residues. V lost 7 bases and J 7 bases, leaving 22 bases between the germline ends.